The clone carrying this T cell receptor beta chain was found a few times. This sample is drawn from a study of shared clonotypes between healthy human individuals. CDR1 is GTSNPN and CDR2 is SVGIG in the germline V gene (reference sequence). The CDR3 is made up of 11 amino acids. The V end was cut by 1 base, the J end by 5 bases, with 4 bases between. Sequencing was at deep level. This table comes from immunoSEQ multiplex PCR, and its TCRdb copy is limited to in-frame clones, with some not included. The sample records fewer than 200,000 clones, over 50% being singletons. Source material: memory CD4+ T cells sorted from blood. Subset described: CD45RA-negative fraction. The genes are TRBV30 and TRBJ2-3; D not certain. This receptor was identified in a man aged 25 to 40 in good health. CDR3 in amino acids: CAWSAGDTQYF. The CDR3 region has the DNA TGTGCCTGGAGTGCAGGAGATACGCAGTATTTT.